This T cell receptor beta chain comes out of a study of CD8+ T cells in alopecia areata. After isolation, RNA underwent reverse transcription to generate cDNA as the sequencing template. TCRdb's table, derived via immunoSEQ multiplex PCR, lists solely in-frame clones and lacks some. The table shows more than 95,000 clones, with 60% to 65% occurring only once. Concerning this clone itself: Its antigen remains unidentified. The same CDR3 arises from other DNA sequences in this sample as well.

The germline CDR1 and CDR2 sequences are SQVTM and ANQGSEA. V was pared by 6 bases and J by 1 base, with 0 bases of the junction left unmatched. This CDR3 is 13 amino acids long. Study-level results: Among the top 100, expanded CD8+ clones were significantly decreased by tofacitinib, as was scalp clonality.

Treatment indicated: oral pan-JAK inhibitor, 5-10 mg twice daily. The sequence derives from a human donor with alopecia areata. This rearrangement joins TRBV29-1 to TRBJ2-1; 10 bases align to TRBD1. This sample comprised CD4+ T cells sorted from blood, obtained at week 4, from a patient treated with tofacitinib. CDR3 region: CSVGQGSYNEQFF. The CDR3 DNA reads TGCAGCGTGGGACAGGGGTCCTACAATGAGCAGTTCTTC.